Listed here are 24 T cell receptor beta chains from one sample, sequenced in a study of cytomegalovirus exposure and HLA in healthy donors. Researchers ran the PCR with 60 Vbeta and 13 Jbeta primers. The assay was immunoSEQ multiplex PCR, and TCRdb's table has in-frame clones only and misses some. The table records 150,000 to 200,000 clones, 60% to 85% of them present only once. The source material was PBMCs. These TCRs come from a woman in her thirties or forties in good health and CMV-seronegative.

V gene TRBV4-2 combines with J gene TRBJ1-2; 7 bases are shared with TRBD1. From germline, CDR1 is LGHNA and CDR2 YNFKEQ. With 1 base clipped from V and 0 bases from J, the junction kept 2 bases outside the gene matches. The CDR3 runs to 15 residues. The CDR3 sequence is CASSQGQGANYGYTF. CDR3 DNA: TGTGCCAGCAGCCAAGGGCAGGGGGCTAACTATGGCTACACCTTC.

This clone showed up just a few times. This chain uses TRBV6-6 with TRBJ1-5; a possible D gene is TRBD1 (6 bases). V was trimmed by 5 bases and J by 5 bases, leaving 19 bases between them. The CDR3 is 16 amino acids. Germline V lookup: CDR1 MNHNY, CDR2 SVGAGI (reference sequence). The CDR3 spells CASSPPRQVGHQPQHF. In DNA, the CDR3 is TGTGCCAGCAGTCCTCCAAGACAGGTCGGCCATCAGCCCCAGCATTTT.

The V call is TRBV27, the J call TRBJ2-3; 12 nucleotides agree with TRBD1. The germline gives CDR1 MNHEY, CDR2 SMNVEV (reference sequence). The ends lost 5 bases at V and 6 bases at J; junction bases unmatched: 9. This CDR3 comprises 16 residues. In DNA form, the CDR3 reads TGTGCCAGCAGTACACAGGGACAGGGGGCGGGCGATACGCAGTATTTT. As protein: CASSTQGQGAGDTQYF.

The chain recombines TRBV19 with TRBJ2-7, with 7 bases aligning to TRBD1. Trimming at V came to 3 bases and at J to 4 bases, leaving 3 bases not matched to a gene. Germline assignment: CDR1 LNHDA and CDR2 SQIVND (reference sequence). This CDR3 contains 13 residues. The CDR3 protein is CASSIGRGYEQYF. CDR3 bases: TGTGCCAGTAGTATTGGCAGGGGGTACGAGCAGTACTTC. The full variable domain, in which reference TRBV19 and TRBJ2-7 provide the parts outside the CDR3, is DGGITQSPKYLFRKEGQNVTLSCEQNLNHDAMYWYRQDPGQGLRLIYYSQIVNDFQKGDIAEGYSVSREKKESFPLTVTSAQKNPTAFYLCASSIGRGYEQYFGPGTRLTVT.

This clone was counted a few times. This chain connects TRBV6-6 to TRBJ2-3; 12 bases are a match to TRBD2. Germline CDR1 and CDR2: MNHNY and SVGAGI (reference sequence). The CDR3 contains 14 residues. The J segment lost 6 bases and the V segment lost 6 bases, leaving 4 bases of the junction unmatched. This CDR3 is CASRLAGGEDTQYF. The CDR3 DNA is TGTGCCAGCAGGCTAGCGGGAGGGGAGGATACGCAGTATTTT.

Here the CDR3 reads CASSLRERVTNTIYF. CDR3 DNA sequence: TGTGCCAGCAGCTTGCGGGAGCGGGTGACAAACACCATATATTTT. The V gene is TRBV5-6, the J gene TRBJ1-3; D is undetermined. Deletions cut 1 base from V and 6 bases from J, with 14 bases between. CDR1 is SGHDT and CDR2 is YYEEEE in the germline V gene. This CDR3 region has 15 residues.

This clone was counted between two and nine times. J is TRBJ2-7 and V is TRBV30, with a weak D call TRBD1 (6 bases). CDR3 length: 15 amino acids. V was clipped by 4 bases and J by 0 bases, with 16 bases between them. The germline V gene encodes CDR1 GTSNPN and CDR2 SVGIG (reference sequence). The CDR3 here is CAWTEGQYNSYEQYF. The CDR3 DNA is TGTGCCTGGACCGAAGGACAGTACAACTCCTACGAGCAGTACTTC.

V usage is TRBV19 and J usage is TRBJ1-3; D gene unclear. V was shortened by 7 bases and J by 4 bases, with 14 bases between the two germline ends. CDR1 is LNHDA and CDR2 is SQIVND in the germline V gene (reference sequence). The CDR3 is 14 residues long. The CDR3 DNA reads as TGTGCCAGTAATTACCCACAGAGAGGAAACACCATATATTTT. It is translated as CASNYPQRGNTIYF.

Concerning this clone itself: Other DNA sequences in this specimen translate into the identical CDR3. The CDR3 sequence: CASSSGLAGYEQFF. The CDR3 DNA follows: TGTGCCAGCAGCTCGGGACTAGCGGGTTATGAGCAGTTCTTC. The J gene is TRBJ2-1, the V gene TRBV7-9, with TRBD2 matching 12 bases. CDR1 SEHNR and CDR2 FQNEAQ come from the germline V gene (reference sequence). V trimming: 4 bases; J trimming: 8 bases; junction bases outside the gene matches: 3. The CDR3 spans 14 residues. The variable domain in full, with the rest retrieved from reference TRBV7-9 and TRBJ2-1, is DTGVSQNPRHKITKRGQNVTFRCDPISEHNRLYWYRQTLGQGPEFLTYFQNEAQLEKSRLLSDRFSAERPKGSFSTLEIQRTEQGDSAMYLCASSSGLAGYEQFFGPGTRLTVL.

This chain uses TRBV7-8 with TRBJ1-1; D uncertain. The CDR3 has 12 residues. Germline lookup yields CDR1 SGHVS and CDR2 FQNEAQ. V was pared by 7 bases and J by 3 bases, with 9 bases between. The CDR3 reads CASTYGDTEAFF. The CDR3 region has the DNA TGTGCCAGCACCTACGGGGACACTGAAGCTTTCTTT.

This clone came up a few times. The CDR3 nucleotides read TGTGCCAGCTCACCAGATCTATCCGTCTATGGCTACACCTTC. It translates to CASSPDLSVYGYTF. This sequence joins TRBV18 and TRBJ1-2, with unresolved D. Trimming shortened V by 2 bases and J by 4 bases, and 11 bases separated the two germline ends. The CDR3 runs 14 residues. The germline V gene encodes CDR1 KGHSH and CDR2 LQKENI.

V usage is TRBV9 and J usage is TRBJ2-2; TRBD1 matches at 7 bases. Germline lookup yields CDR1 SGDLS and CDR2 YYNGEE. CDR3 length: 21 residues. The junction had 20 bases not matched to a gene; V was cut back by 3 bases and J by 0 bases. The CDR3 nucleotides read TGTGCCAGCAGCGCCAGCACCGGGACAGCGAAAAGTAGGGCGAACACCGGGGAGCTGTTTTTT. This translates into CASSASTGTAKSRANTGELFF. The entire variable domain, with the rest obtained from reference TRBV9 and TRBJ2-2, is as follows: DSGVTQTPKHLITATGQRVTLRCSPRSGDLSVYWYQQSLDQGLQFLIQYYNGEERAKGNILERFSAQQFPDLHSELNLSSLELGDSALYFCASSASTGTAKSRANTGELFFGEGSRLTVL.

The V and J genes are TRBV15 and TRBJ1-1, with D uncertain. Per germline, CDR1 LNHNV and CDR2 YYDKDF (reference sequence). V was pared by 1 base and J by 3 bases, with 12 bases between. This CDR3 has 15 residues. The DNA for the CDR3 is TGTGCCACCAGCAGAGGGAGGGTTGGGGACACTGAAGCTTTCTTT. It encodes CATSRGRVGDTEAFF.

This clone was seen a single time. The chain employs TRBV19 and TRBJ2-1; 9 bases agree with TRBD1. There are 15 residues in the CDR3. V lost 4 bases and J lost 8; bases outside the gene matches: 9. CDR1 is LNHDA and CDR2 is SQIVND in the germline V gene (reference sequence). The CDR3 region has the DNA TGTGCCAGTAGTACTCGACCGGGACAGGGATATGAGCAGTTCTTC. Translation: CASSTRPGQGYEQFF.

This clone has just a few counts. The chain combines TRBV7-2 with TRBJ2-7; 11 bases fit TRBD2. Losses at the gene ends were 1 base for V and 2 bases for J; bases not matched to a gene: 7. This CDR3 is built from 17 residues. The V gene's germline CDR1 is SGHTA and CDR2 FQGNSA. CDR3 sequence reads: CASSLVSGSGRAYEQYF. CDR3 DNA: TGTGCCAGCAGCTTAGTGAGCGGTAGCGGGAGGGCCTACGAGCAGTACTTC. Looking up the rest from reference TRBV7-2 and TRBJ2-7 gives the full variable domain: GAGVSQSPSNKVTEKGKDVELRCDPISGHTALYWYRQSLGQGLEFLIYFQGNSAPDKSGLPSDRFSAERTGGSVSTLTIQRTQQEDSAVYLCASSLVSGSGRAYEQYFGPGTRLTVT.

DNA for the CDR3: TGCGCCAGCAGTGAGGGCGGGGCCCTGAACACTGAAGCTTTCTTT. This encodes CASSEGGALNTEAFF. V gene TRBV4-1 combines with J gene TRBJ1-1, with D perhaps matching TRBD1 (5 bases). With 6 bases removed from V and 0 bases from J, the gap between germline ends came to 14 bases. The CDR3 loop spans 15 amino acids. Germline lookup yields CDR1 MGHRA and CDR2 YSYEKL.

The rearrangement joins TRBV5-1 to TRBJ1-1; D is undetermined. The germline CDR1 and CDR2 sequences are SGHRS and YFSETQ. Trimming removed 0 bases at V and 2 bases at J, with 8 bases between. The CDR3 length is 14 residues. The CDR3 bases are TGCGCCAGCAGCTTGGTTGGAGCAAACACTGAAGCTTTCTTT. This codes for CASSLVGANTEAFF.

This sequence joins TRBV9 and TRBJ2-1, with TRBD2 as a possible D gene (6 bases). V gave up 7 bases and J gave up 7 bases, with 21 bases separating them. Germline-derived CDR1 and CDR2 are SGDLS and YYNGEE. There are 15 residues in the CDR3. In DNA form, the CDR3 reads TGTGCCAGCGGGGCGGACGGAGGGGAATGGAATGAGCAGTTCTTC. Residues: CASGADGGEWNEQFF.

This rearrangement joins TRBV6-5 to TRBJ2-7; 8 bases map to TRBD2. Unmatched junction bases numbered 6, after V lost 5 bases and J lost 0 bases. The CDR3 has 15 residues. Germline assignment: CDR1 MNHEY and CDR2 SVGAGI. The CDR3 DNA reads TGTGCCAGCAGTAGACTAGCGAAAAGCTCCTACGAGCAGTACTTC. This gives the protein CASSRLAKSSYEQYF.

V is TRBV6-1 and J is TRBJ2-7; maybe TRBD2 (6 bases). CDR1 is MNHNS and CDR2 is SASEGT in the germline V gene. Trimming removed 3 bases at V and 1 base at J, with 13 bases between. CDR3 length: 15 amino acids. In DNA, the CDR3 is TGTGCCAGCAGTGATGGGCTAGCGACTTCCTACGAGCAGTACGTC. Its protein is CASSDGLATSYEQYV.

The chain has TRBV10-3 and TRBJ2-3; tentatively, D is TRBD1 (5 bases). Trimming shortened V by 5 bases and J by 6 bases, and 12 bases separated the two germline ends. In germline, CDR1 is ENHRY, CDR2 SYGVKD. The CDR3 loop spans 13 amino acids. CDR3 in amino acids: CAISPGMRDTQYF. The CDR3 DNA is TGTGCCATCAGTCCAGGGATGAGGGATACGCAGTATTTT.

The chain is built from TRBV18 and TRBJ2-7, with 9 bases lining up with TRBD1. J lost 3 bases, V lost 2 bases, and 2 bases had no gene match. The CDR3 is 14 residues long. Germline V gene data show CDR1 as KGHSH and CDR2 as LQKENI. CDR3 coding DNA: TGTGCCAGCTCACCAGGGACAGGGATCTACGAGCAGTACGTC. Residues: CASSPGTGIYEQYV.

The chain recombines TRBV5-4 with TRBJ2-1; TRBD2 aligns across 7 bases. Trimming cost V 0 bases and J 7 bases; bases outside gene matches: 10. Germline V gene data show CDR1 as SGHNT and CDR2 as YYREEE (reference sequence). This CDR3 is built from 16 residues. The CDR3 spells CASSLAGGRRGNEQFF. In DNA form, the CDR3 reads TGTGCCAGCAGCTTGGCCGGCGGGAGAAGAGGGAATGAGCAGTTCTTC.

The V call is TRBV10-1, the J call TRBJ1-5; 7 positions match TRBD1. The ends lost 3 bases at V and 9 bases at J; junction bases unmatched: 26. Germline CDR1 and CDR2: WNHNN and SYGVQD (reference sequence). This CDR3 has 20 amino acids. CDR3 nucleotide sequence: TGCGCCAGCAGTGACTTAAGGGGGCATGAGACCACCTCCTCATCGGGGCCCCAGCATTTT. Protein: CASSDLRGHETTSSSGPQHF.